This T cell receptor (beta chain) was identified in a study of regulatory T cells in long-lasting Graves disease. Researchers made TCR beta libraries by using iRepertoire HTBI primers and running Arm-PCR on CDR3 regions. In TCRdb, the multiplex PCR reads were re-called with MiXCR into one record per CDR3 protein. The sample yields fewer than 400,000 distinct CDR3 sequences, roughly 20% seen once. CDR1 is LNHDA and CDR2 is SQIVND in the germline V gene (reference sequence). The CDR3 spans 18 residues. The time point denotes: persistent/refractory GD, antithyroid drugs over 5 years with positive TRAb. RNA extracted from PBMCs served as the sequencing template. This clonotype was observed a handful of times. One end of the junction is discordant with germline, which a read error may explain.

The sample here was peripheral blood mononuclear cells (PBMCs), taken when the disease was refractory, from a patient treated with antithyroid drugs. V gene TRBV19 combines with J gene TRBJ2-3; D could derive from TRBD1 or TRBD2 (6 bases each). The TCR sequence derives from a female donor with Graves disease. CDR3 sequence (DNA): TGTGCCACTAGTACCTTCAAGGGGGGACTCTCGAGCGCAGATACGCAGTATTTT. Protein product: CATSTFKGGLSSADTQYF.